What follows are 2 T cell receptor beta chains derived from one specimen sequenced in a study of blood T cell repertoires in COVID-19. The protocol was immunoSEQ multiplex PCR, while the TCRdb copy is restricted to in-frame clones and leaves out a portion. The sample lists about 46,000 clones; about 90% were seen once. Input material: peripheral blood. Every receptor here comes from a man over 45 with acute or convalescent COVID-19.

V gene TRBV2 combines with J gene TRBJ1-1; no firm D call. Trimming cost V 7 bases and J 7 bases, with 10 bases left between them. This CDR3 has 11 amino acids. Germline V gives CDR1 SNHLY, CDR2 FYNNEI. The CDR3 here is CASISAVEAFF. CDR3 DNA sequence: TGTGCCAGCATTTCGGCGGTTGAAGCTTTCTTT.

The chain uses TRBV28 and TRBJ2-1, with a tentative D call TRBD1 (7 bases). With 7 bases removed from V and 0 bases from J, the gap between germline ends came to 16 bases. In germline, CDR1 is MDHEN, CDR2 SYDVKM. The length of the CDR3 is 16 residues. DNA for the CDR3: TGTGCCAGCACTTCCCCAGGGGGGAGCTCCTACAATGAGCAGTTCTTC. It is translated as CASTSPGGSSYNEQFF.